This TCR beta chain was retrieved from a study of CD8 T cells in ankylosing spondylitis (dated by TCRdb to the late 2010s). Regarding the complete study: The study set out to find disease-linked TCR variants by profiling T cell receptor beta repertoires in ankylosing spondylitis patients and healthy donors. In total, the full study cohort was made up of roughly 110 healthy donors and more than 20 ankylosing spondylitis patients. Peripheral blood was sampled, and synovial fluid was additionally collected from ankylosing spondylitis patients. The investigation overall reported the following: Blood from ankylosing spondylitis patients appeared to be characterized by a TCR beta motif composed of 7 to 9 highly homologous amino acid variants. The disease-linked clones showed a CD8+ phenotype and occurred at relatively low frequencies in peripheral blood. Some motif variants had previously been reported in the synovial fluid and blood of reactive arthritis patients, which suggests shared mechanisms of disease initiation. The disease-linked clones were reported to be significantly enriched in matched synovial fluid samples from ankylosing spondylitis patients.

The sample was run on an Illumina HiSeq 2500. Quantitative 5'-RACE with molecular barcodes was the method used to prepare the TCR beta libraries. Turning to the authors' computational methods: Disease-linked TCR variants were identified with a new computational method built on a probabilistic model of VDJ rearrangement. The public reads were reanalyzed by TCRdb: fastp trimming at Q25, MiXCR alignment, in-frame beta chains only. Every distinct CDR3 protein forms one entry, paired with its most common genes and DNA. These V and J calls are TCRdb output, not the study's own analysis. The sample table contains about 130,000 distinct CDR3 sequences; only one count was recorded for around 6.6% of them. 12% of the sample is in the top ten clones. In its sample, this clonotype was seen many times. No antigen is known for it. No base quality information exists; no much larger clone differs at one position. Trimming removed 6 bases from V and 7 bases from J, leaving 12 bases between the germline ends. The CDR3 spans 12 residues, from the cysteine through the phenylalanine. The only DNA kept is the CDR3, 36 bases in frame from the first base. Per the germline V gene (reference sequence), SEHNR is the CDR1 and FQNEAQ is the CDR2.

The sample consisted of blood, either unsorted or a sorted T cell fraction (not recorded which). The receptor's source is a female donor with ankylosing spondylitis or in good health (not recorded which). Rearrangement joined TRBV7-9 to TRBJ1-1, with no confidently assigned D gene. The CDR3 sequence is CASSRTDLEAFF. The nucleotide sequence reads TGTGCCAGCAGTAGAACAGACCTTGAAGCTTTCTTT.